This T cell receptor beta chain was observed in a study of shared clonotypes between healthy human individuals. At the level of the study: Donors had three CD4 naive, three CD4 memory, two CD8 naive and one CD8 memory plate apiece. Findings and limits, study-wide: Sharing across four donors was highest in naive CD4 (around 5%) and lowest in memory CD8 (roughly 0.4%).

The V gene lost 2 bases and the J gene lost 4 bases, with 11 bases spanning the gap. Germline-derived CDR1 and CDR2 are MNHEY and SVGAGI. The CDR3 runs 14 residues. Deep was the level at which the assay was run. Some clones are missing from TCRdb's copy, which holds only in-frame ones; the method was immunoSEQ multiplex PCR. The table includes 740,000 or so clones, about 80% detected once. In regard to this clone: Its specificity is unknown.

This clonotype originated in a woman in her 30s in good health. Source material: memory CD4+ T cells sorted from blood. Subset reported: CD45RA-negative fraction. V is TRBV6-5 and J is TRBJ1-2; TRBD1 is a possible D gene (5 bases). CDR3 nucleotide sequence: TGTGCCAGCAGTTACGACAGCCAACTCTATGGCTACACCTTC. Its translation: CASSYDSQLYGYTF.